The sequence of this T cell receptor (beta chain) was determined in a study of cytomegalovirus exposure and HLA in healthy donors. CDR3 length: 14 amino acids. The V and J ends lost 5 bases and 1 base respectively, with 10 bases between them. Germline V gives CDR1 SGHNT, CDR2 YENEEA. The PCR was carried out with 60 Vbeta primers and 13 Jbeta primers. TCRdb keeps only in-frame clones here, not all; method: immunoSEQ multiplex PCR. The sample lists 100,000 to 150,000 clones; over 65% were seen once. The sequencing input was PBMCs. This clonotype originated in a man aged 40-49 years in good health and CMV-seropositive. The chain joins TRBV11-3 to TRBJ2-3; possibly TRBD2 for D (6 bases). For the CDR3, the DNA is TGTGCCAGCAGCCCGGGGGTAGGCACAGATACGCAGTATTTT. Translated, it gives CASSPGVGTDTQYF.